Below are 5 T cell receptor beta chains sequenced from a single sample in a study of beta chain features in type 1 diabetes. General study results and limits: For Type 1 diabetes patients, all four CD4+ subsets carried TCRB CDR3s that were moderately but significantly shorter.

Their specific antigens are unknown. Sequenced material consisted of expressed TCRB transcripts (all of the isolated RNA was reverse transcribed). Clones were read by immunoSEQ multiplex PCR, and TCRdb kept only the in-frame ones, dropping some. The table has 120,000 or so clones, roughly 17% seen once; the top ten hold around 2.5%. Material: central memory CD4+ T cells from blood. The receptors were sampled from a man between 18 and 29 years old with type 1 diabetes.

This clone was seen a few times. This sequence joins TRBV6-6 and TRBJ2-7; a possible D gene is TRBD2 (6 bases). Trimming shortened V by 4 bases and J by 0 bases, and 13 bases separated the two germline ends. The length of the CDR3 is 15 residues. In germline, CDR1 is MNHNY, CDR2 SVGAGI (reference sequence). The CDR3 is CASSFGTDSSYEQYF. CDR3 nucleotides: TGTGCCAGCAGTTTCGGGACTGACAGCTCCTACGAGCAGTACTTC.

This clone was observed many times. V usage is TRBV5-1 and J usage is TRBJ2-3, with 10 bases aligning to TRBD2. The trim removed 1 base at V and 2 bases at J, leaving 4 bases unmatched. The length of the CDR3 is 16 residues. Germline CDR1 reads SGHRS; CDR2 reads YFSETQ. CDR3 DNA sequence: TGCGCCAGCAGCTTGATCACTAGCGGGGACACAGATACGCAGTATTTT. This gives the protein CASSLITSGDTDTQYF. Together with reference TRBV5-1 and TRBJ2-3, the CDR3 gives the full variable domain: KAGVTQTPRYLIKTRGQQVTLSCSPISGHRSVSWYQQTPGQGLQFLFEYFSETQRNKGNFPGRFSGRQFSNSRSEMNVSTLELGDSALYLCASSLITSGDTDTQYFGPGTRLTVL.

The chain carries TRBV29-1 and TRBJ2-2, with 9 nucleotides matching TRBD1. Germline V CDR1 and CDR2: SQVTM, ANQGSEA. CDR3 length equals 17 residues. Trimming removed 5 bases from V and 2 bases from J; junction bases left unmatched: 12. Written as DNA, the CDR3 is TGCAGCGTTAAAGCAAACCGGGGACAGGGTAACACCGGGGAGCTGTTTTTT. Amino acids: CSVKANRGQGNTGELFF.

This clone was counted many times. J is TRBJ2-7 and V is TRBV10-3; 11 positions agree with TRBD2. CDR1 and CDR2 (germline): ENHRY, SYGVKD. The CDR3 sequence is 14 residues long. The trim removed 6 bases at V and 2 bases at J, leaving 3 bases unmatched. The CDR3 loop is CAISLAGGPYEQYF. In nucleotides, the CDR3 is TGTGCCATCAGCTTAGCGGGAGGGCCCTACGAGCAGTACTTC.

The gene calls are TRBV29-1 and TRBJ1-2; 7 bases agree with TRBD1. Germline CDR1 reads SQVTM; CDR2 reads ANQGSEA. V lost 6 bases to trimming and J lost 6 bases; unmatched junction nucleotides: 7. This CDR3 spans 12 amino acids. The CDR3 nucleotides read TGCAGCGTCACCCAGGGGGGTGATGGCTACACCTTC. Residues: CSVTQGGDGYTF.